These 32 T cell receptor beta chains originate from one sample sequenced in a study of vaccination effects on CD4 cells after COVID-19. CD4+ T cells specific for antigen were expanded with viral peptide pools by the ViraFEST assay before sequencing. Culturing for about 9 days preceded CD4+ T cell isolation. Everyone in the study got two shots of either the BNT162b2 or mRNA-1273 vaccine. No antigen is known for these receptors. The data were produced by immunoSEQ multiplex PCR, yet TCRdb's version contains in-frame clones alone and is incomplete. Among about 35,000 clones listed, roughly 82% were seen once. Source: CD4+ T cells from PBMCs cultured with HCoV-NL63 spike peptides, taken after COVID-19 vaccination. Every receptor here comes from a human donor who received a COVID-19 vaccine. Some clones in this sample may be carry-over from other donors' samples.

This clone was seen a handful of times. The chain recombines TRBV7-9 with TRBJ2-6; D unresolved. The CDR3 is 15 residues long. Trimming pared 5 bases from V and 0 bases from J, leaving 8 bases between. Germline CDR1 is SEHNR and CDR2 is FQNEAQ (reference sequence). As DNA, the CDR3 is TGTGCCAGCAGCAGGGTCGGCTCTGGGGCCAACGTCCTGACTTTC. As protein: CASSRVGSGANVLTF.

The V gene is TRBV9, the J gene TRBJ2-1; D unresolved. The CDR3 is made up of 13 amino acids. Looked up from germline, CDR1 is SGDLS and CDR2 is YYNGEE. The V end lost 4 bases, the J end lost 5 bases, and 10 bases lay between the germline ends. The CDR3 reads CASSPPPNNEQFF. The DNA of the CDR3 is TGTGCCAGCAGCCCTCCACCAAACAATGAGCAGTTCTTC.

The rearrangement joins TRBV5-1 to TRBJ1-2; D is perhaps TRBD1 (5 bases). This CDR3 comprises 17 residues. In germline, CDR1 is SGHRS, CDR2 YFSETQ. V was cut by 3 bases and J by 0 bases, with 18 bases left in between. The CDR3 DNA is TGCGCCAGCAGCTCCCTTTCGGGGACCCAGACTAACTATGGCTACACCTTC. Amino acid sequence: CASSSLSGTQTNYGYTF.

V usage is TRBV6-5 and J usage is TRBJ1-5, with 8 bases fitting TRBD1. Germline V gene data show CDR1 as MNHEY and CDR2 as SVGAGI. The trim removed 6 bases at V and 7 bases at J, leaving 8 bases unmatched. The CDR3 runs to 14 residues. The CDR3 nucleotides are TGTGCCAGCAGGGACAGGGACCTATGGCAGCCCCAGCATTTT. Translating gives CASRDRDLWQPQHF.

This clone is categorized as medium-sized. The genes are TRBV18 and TRBJ1-2; no firm D call. The V end was cut by 1 base, the J end by 4 bases, with 13 bases between. The germline CDR1 and CDR2 sequences are KGHSH and LQKENI. The CDR3 is 15 amino acids. CDR3 residues: CASSPRSPEIYGYTF. CDR3 nucleotides: TGTGCCAGCTCACCACGCTCTCCAGAAATCTATGGCTACACCTTC.

The chain's CDR3 is CASSSLPTDTQYF. DNA for the CDR3: TGCGCCAGCAGCTCCCTCCCCACAGATACGCAGTATTTT. The chain is built from TRBV5-1 and TRBJ2-3; no clear D gene. This CDR3 comprises 13 residues. The ends were cut back, 3 bases at V and 2 bases at J, with 7 bases in the middle. Germline CDR1 SGHRS, CDR2 YFSETQ. Drawing the rest from reference TRBV5-1 and TRBJ2-3, the complete variable domain is KAGVTQTPRYLIKTRGQQVTLSCSPISGHRSVSWYQQTPGQGLQFLFEYFSETQRNKGNFPGRFSGRQFSNSRSEMNVSTLELGDSALYLCASSSLPTDTQYFGPGTRLTVL.

The chain carries TRBV18 and TRBJ2-7; 9 bases match TRBD2. The CDR3 covers 18 residues. Germline V gene lookup returns CDR1 KGHSH and CDR2 LQKENI. V was clipped by 2 bases and J by 0 bases; unmatched bases: 11. The CDR3 protein is CASSPFNSGGPSSYEQYV. The CDR3 coding sequence is TGTGCCAGCTCACCATTTAATAGCGGGGGCCCCAGCTCCTACGAGCAGTACGTC.

The V and J genes are TRBV2 and TRBJ1-4; tentatively, D is TRBD1 (5 bases). CDR3 length: 14 residues. Trimming took off 5 bases at V and 5 bases at J, with 12 bases between the two ends. The germline CDR1 and CDR2 sequences are SNHLY and FYNNEI. This CDR3 is CASSQGTANEKLFF. CDR3 DNA sequence: TGTGCCAGCAGTCAAGGGACGGCGAATGAAAAACTGTTTTTT.

V gene TRBV2 combines with J gene TRBJ1-5; D ambiguous. The CDR3 has 17 amino acids. V shed 6 bases and J shed 2 bases, with 20 bases lying between them. Germline V gene data show CDR1 as SNHLY and CDR2 as FYNNEI. The CDR3 bases are TGTGCCAGCAGGAATCCCCGGAGAGGCCCCGGCAATCAGCCCCAGCATTTT. It yields the protein CASRNPRRGPGNQPQHF. The variable domain in full, with the rest retrieved from reference TRBV2 and TRBJ1-5, is EPEVTQTPSHQVTQMGQEVILRCVPISNHLYFYWYRQILGQKVEFLVSFYNNEISEKSEIFDDQFSVERPDGSNFTLKIRSTKLEDSAMYFCASRNPRRGPGNQPQHFGDGTRLSIL.

The chain links TRBV6-5 to TRBJ2-1, with 7 positions matching TRBD1. The CDR3 runs to 15 residues. V shed 6 bases and J 2 bases; nucleotides not matched to a gene: 7. Per germline, CDR1 MNHEY and CDR2 SVGAGI. Here the CDR3 reads CASRRGQAAYNEQFF. The CDR3 DNA reads TGTGCCAGCAGACGCGGACAGGCAGCCTACAATGAGCAGTTCTTC.

The rearrangement uses TRBV29-1 and TRBJ1-5, with unresolved D. V was pared by 4 bases and J by 0 bases, with 10 bases between. Germline V gives CDR1 SQVTM, CDR2 ANQGSEA. The CDR3 loop spans 14 amino acids. CDR3 sequence (DNA): TGCAGCGTTGTTTCCGGGAATAGCAATCAGCCCCAGCATTTT. Its protein product is CSVVSGNSNQPQHF.

This clone was observed a few times. The V gene is TRBV10-1, the J gene TRBJ2-3, with D perhaps assigned TRBD1 or TRBD2 (5 bases each). The CDR3 totals 15 residues. V dropped 2 bases and J dropped 0 bases, with 9 bases sitting between them. Germline V gene lookup returns CDR1 WNHNN and CDR2 SYGVQD (reference sequence). This chain's CDR3 is CASSEGWGSTDTQYF. CDR3 sequence (DNA): TGCGCCAGCAGTGAGGGTTGGGGGAGCACAGATACGCAGTATTTT.

The chain couples TRBV30 to TRBJ2-3, with D unclear. V was shortened by 3 bases and J by 0 bases, with 7 bases between the two germline ends. CDR1 and CDR2 from the germline V gene are GTSNPN and SVGIG (reference sequence). The CDR3 length is 13 residues. CDR3 sequence reads: CAWRYISTDTQYF. In DNA, the CDR3 is TGTGCCTGGAGGTATATTAGCACAGATACGCAGTATTTT. The full variable domain, rest sourced from reference TRBV30 and TRBJ2-3, is SQTIHQWPATLVQPVGSPLSLECTVEGTSNPNLYWYRQAAGRGLQLLFYSVGIGQISSEVPQNLSASRPQDRQFILSSKKLLLSDSGFYLCAWRYISTDTQYFGPGTRLTVL.

This clone was seen a single time. The rearrangement uses TRBV29-1 and TRBJ2-3; D may be TRBD2 (7 bases). Germline lookup yields CDR1 SQVTM and CDR2 ANQGSEA. V lost 4 bases and J lost 0, with 17 bases in between. The CDR3 is made up of 16 amino acids. CDR3 bases: TGCAGCGTTGTAGGGGGGGTCTCCCCGAGCACAGATACGCAGTATTTT. The encoded protein is CSVVGGVSPSTDTQYF.

The chain recombines TRBV30 with TRBJ1-2; 10 positions match TRBD1. The germline V gene encodes CDR1 GTSNPN and CDR2 SVGIG (reference sequence). The CDR3 length is 12 residues. This chain's CDR3 is CAIGQGDYGYTF. As DNA, the CDR3 is TGTGCGATAGGACAGGGGGACTATGGCTACACCTTC.

This clone was counted once. The genes are TRBV18 and TRBJ1-1, with a tentative D call TRBD1 (5 bases). Germline CDR1 KGHSH, CDR2 LQKENI. This CDR3 has 20 residues. Trimming pared 5 bases from V and 2 bases from J, leaving 30 bases between. CDR3: CASSTHAPGTVLGVNTEAFF. The CDR3 nucleotides read TGTGCCAGCTCAACTCACGCACCCGGGACGGTCCTTGGGGTTAACACTGAAGCTTTCTTT.

This clone was observed a single time. J is TRBJ2-1 and V is TRBV6-5; TRBD1 is a possible D gene (5 bases). This CDR3 has 13 amino acids. The germline gives CDR1 MNHEY, CDR2 SVGAGI. Trimming shortened V by 4 bases and J by 6 bases, and 10 bases separated the two germline ends. CDR3 sequence reads: CASSFSQVNEQFF. CDR3 coding DNA: TGTGCCAGCAGTTTTTCACAGGTCAATGAGCAGTTCTTC.

V gene TRBV9 combines with J gene TRBJ2-5, with 8 bases identical to TRBD1. Germline V CDR1 and CDR2: SGDLS, YYNGEE. This CDR3 spans 17 amino acids. Unmatched junction bases numbered 12, after V lost 0 bases and J lost 5 bases. The CDR3 nucleotides read TGTGCCAGCAGCGTAGCGGTGGGAACGGACAGGGATGAGACCCAGTACTTC. This sequence encodes CASSVAVGTDRDETQYF.

This chain links TRBV9 with TRBJ1-2; D is unclear. The CDR3 has 14 residues. Trimming stripped 0 bases from V and 5 bases from J, with 11 bases between. CDR1 is SGDLS and CDR2 is YYNGEE in the germline V gene. The CDR3 DNA is TGTGCCAGCAGCGTAGAGTGGGTTGGGTATGGCTACACCTTC. Translation gives CASSVEWVGYGYTF.

V is TRBV3-1 (or the pseudogene TRBV3-2) and J is TRBJ2-3, with TRBD2 matching over 8 bases. The CDR3 sequence is 15 residues long. Germline CDR1 LGHDT, CDR2 YNNKEL (reference sequence). V lost 6 bases and J lost 4; bases outside the gene matches: 9. CDR3 sequence (DNA): TGTGCCAGCAGTTCGGCGGCGGGGGGTGCAGATACGCAGTATTTT. It yields the protein CASSSAAGGADTQYF.

The chain carries TRBV19 and TRBJ1-2; D is uncertain. Germline assignment: CDR1 LNHDA and CDR2 SQIVND (reference sequence). V lost 4 bases, J lost 3 bases, and 9 bases lay in between. This CDR3 has 13 amino acids. The chain's CDR3 is CASSKTGDYGYTF. The CDR3 DNA sequence: TGTGCCAGTAGTAAGACTGGGGACTATGGCTACACCTTC.

This chain joins TRBV19 and TRBJ2-2; D tentatively fits TRBD1 or TRBD2 (5 bases each). The V gene's germline CDR1 is LNHDA and CDR2 SQIVND (reference sequence). The CDR3 covers 19 residues. The V end was cut by 3 bases, the J end by 0 bases, with 20 bases between. The CDR3 DNA sequence: TGTGCCAGTAGTATCTTCGGGACGGGGTTTACCTCGAACACCGGGGAGCTGTTTTTT. It yields the protein CASSIFGTGFTSNTGELFF.

This rearrangement joins TRBV7-9 to TRBJ1-3, with D unclear. CDR3 length: 16 residues. V dropped 1 base and J dropped 1 base, with 11 bases sitting between them. CDR1 and CDR2 (germline): SEHNR, FQNEAQ (reference sequence). CDR3 in DNA: TGTGCCAGCAGCTTAGTAGGAGTTCTATCTGGAAACACCATATATTTT. This codes for CASSLVGVLSGNTIYF.

This clone was found once. The chain combines TRBV19 with TRBJ2-3; TRBD2 matches at 15 bases. The CDR3 totals 16 residues. CDR1 and CDR2 from the germline V gene are LNHDA and SQIVND (reference sequence). The ends lost 6 bases at V and 8 bases at J; junction bases unmatched: 9. CDR3 DNA sequence: TGTGCCAGTAGGAGAGAACCGGGACTAGCGGGGGGTACGCAGTATTTT. It encodes CASRREPGLAGGTQYF.

This clone was counted only a few times. The rearrangement links TRBV3-1 (or the pseudogene TRBV3-2) to TRBJ2-7; possible D gene TRBD1, 5 bases. The CDR3 loop spans 13 amino acids. Germline V CDR1 and CDR2: LGHDT, YNNKEL (reference sequence). Trimming removed 1 base at V and 7 bases at J, with 11 bases between. The CDR3 region is CASSQAAGREQYV. The CDR3 region has the DNA TGTGCCAGCAGCCAAGCGGCAGGGCGGGAGCAGTACGTC.

This chain links TRBV20-1 with TRBJ1-1, with unresolved D. Deletions cut 3 bases from V and 6 bases from J, with 8 bases between. The CDR3 consists of 11 residues. The germline CDR1 and CDR2 sequences are DFQATT and SNEGSKA (reference sequence). The CDR3, as DNA: TGCAGTGCTAGTAAGAAATCTGAAGCTTTCTTT. Translation gives CSASKKSEAFF.

This chain uses TRBV12-3 or TRBV12-4 with TRBJ1-5; no reliable D call. Trimming took off 3 bases at V and 0 bases at J, with 3 bases between the two ends. The CDR3 extends over 13 amino acids. In DNA, the CDR3 is TGTGCCAGCAGTTTGGGTAGCAATCAGCCCCAGCATTTT. It is translated as CASSLGSNQPQHF.

The chain joins TRBV18 to TRBJ2-7; tentatively, D is TRBD1 (5 bases). The V gene's germline CDR1 is KGHSH and CDR2 LQKENI. V was trimmed by 3 bases and J by 5 bases, leaving 14 bases between them. The CDR3 contains 14 residues. This CDR3 is CASSPGQGADEQYV. In DNA form, the CDR3 reads TGTGCCAGCTCACCGGGTCAAGGGGCGGACGAGCAGTACGTC.

This clone came up a few times. This chain links TRBV7-9 with TRBJ2-7; 9 bases fit TRBD1. The J segment lost 3 bases and the V segment lost 5 bases, leaving 5 bases of the junction unmatched. The germline V gene encodes CDR1 SEHNR and CDR2 FQNEAQ (reference sequence). The CDR3 length is 14 residues. The CDR3 here is CASSPDRGIYEQYV. As DNA, the CDR3 is TGTGCCAGCAGCCCGGACAGGGGTATCTACGAGCAGTACGTC.

V is TRBV5-6 and J is TRBJ2-1, with 7 bases lining up with TRBD1. V gave up 4 bases and J gave up 3 bases; unmatched junction bases: 7. Germline V gene sequence: CDR1 SGHDT, CDR2 YYEEEE. The CDR3 has 15 residues. The CDR3 region has the DNA TGTGCCAGCAGCGCCAAGGGACAGAGCTACAATGAGCAGTTCTTC. Its translation: CASSAKGQSYNEQFF.

The gene calls are TRBV29-1 and TRBJ2-2; possibly TRBD1 for D (5 bases). The length of the CDR3 is 13 residues. V was shortened by 4 bases and J by 6 bases, with 12 bases between the two germline ends. CDR1 is SQVTM and CDR2 is ANQGSEA in the germline V gene. CDR3 sequence reads: CSVGQQEPGELFF. CDR3 DNA: TGCAGCGTTGGACAACAGGAGCCCGGGGAGCTGTTTTTT.

The chain uses TRBV5-1 and TRBJ2-5; 8 bases are shared with TRBD1. CDR3 length: 14 residues. Germline loops: CDR1 SGHRS, CDR2 YFSETQ. The trim removed 4 bases at V and 5 bases at J, leaving 7 bases unmatched. CDR3 nucleotides: TGCGCCAGCAGCCCCTTGGACAGGGCCGAGACCCAGTACTTC. This encodes CASSPLDRAETQYF.